Each of the 27 T cell receptor beta chains below was sequenced from the same sample in a study of PD-1 blockade in classical Hodgkin lymphoma. Each patient's relapse followed autologous stem cell transplantation, and brentuximab vedotin exposure varied. Sequenced by immunoSEQ multiplex PCR; TCRdb stores in-frame clones only, minus some. The table includes tens of thousands of clones, 55% to 75% detected once. The source was peripheral blood mononuclear cells (PBMCs), collected at baseline. These receptors originate from a human donor with classical Hodgkin lymphoma.

The chain couples TRBV9 to TRBJ1-2; D may be TRBD1 (6 bases). V dropped 0 bases and J dropped 7 bases, with 13 bases sitting between them. Germline V gene data show CDR1 as SGDLS and CDR2 as YYNGEE. This CDR3 comprises 14 residues. The CDR3 DNA reads as TGTGCCAGCAGCGTAGCCGCACAGGGTAGTGGCTACACCTTC. As protein: CASSVAAQGSGYTF.

The chain uses TRBV7-7 and TRBJ2-3; TRBD2 matches 16 bases. There are 15 residues in the CDR3. Trimming removed 5 bases from V and 6 bases from J; junction bases left unmatched: 2. Germline lookup yields CDR1 SSHAT and CDR2 FNYEAQ (reference sequence). This chain's CDR3 is CASSQGLAGGDTQYF. The CDR3 DNA sequence: TGTGCCAGCAGCCAGGGACTAGCGGGGGGGGATACGCAGTATTTT.

V is TRBV2 and J is TRBJ2-7; 11 nucleotides match TRBD2. With V trimmed by 4 bases and J by 1 base, 3 bases remained unmatched. Germline assignment: CDR1 SNHLY and CDR2 FYNNEI. CDR3 length: 15 residues. CDR3 DNA sequence: TGTGCCAGCAGTGTACCTAGCGGGAGGTCCTACGAGCAGTACTTC. Protein sequence: CASSVPSGRSYEQYF.

This sequence joins TRBV11-2 and TRBJ2-1; D is unclear. This CDR3 region has 13 residues. The V and J ends lost 3 bases and 7 bases respectively, with 10 bases between them. Germline assignment: CDR1 SGHAT and CDR2 FQNNGV. The CDR3 loop is CASSFRTVNEQFF. The CDR3 DNA reads TGTGCCAGCAGCTTTCGTACGGTGAATGAGCAGTTCTTC.

The chain recombines TRBV7-2 with TRBJ2-5; D not certain. Between the trimmed V and J ends, which lost 5 bases and 11 bases, there was a span of 18 bases. The CDR3 spans 13 residues. Germline CDR1 and CDR2: SGHTA and FQGNSA. The CDR3 DNA reads as TGTGCCAGCAGCCAGCGTTTTGCCGACTGGCAGTACTTC. Translated, it gives CASSQRFADWQYF. The full variable domain, completed using reference TRBV7-2 and TRBJ2-5, is GAGVSQSPSNKVTEKGKDVELRCDPISGHTALYWYRQSLGQGLEFLIYFQGNSAPDKSGLPSDRFSAERTGGSVSTLTIQRTQQEDSAVYLCASSQRFADWQYFGPGTRLLVL.

Only a few counts were recorded for this clone. In DNA, the CDR3 is TGTGCCAGCAGCGCGGAGACTAGCGGGAGCTACGAGCAGTACTTC. As protein: CASSAETSGSYEQYF. The chain combines TRBV9 with TRBJ2-7, with 12 bases fitting TRBD2. Unmatched junction bases numbered 4, after V lost 3 bases and J lost 3 bases. CDR1 SGDLS and CDR2 YYNGEE come from the germline V gene. The CDR3 is 15 amino acids.

The rearrangement joins TRBV6-5 to TRBJ2-1; 11 bases fit TRBD2. After removal of 5 bases from V and 4 bases from J, the junction contained 4 bases not matched to a gene. Germline V gene lookup returns CDR1 MNHEY and CDR2 SVGAGI. The CDR3 totals 15 residues. CDR3 protein: CASSRLAGQYNEQFF. The CDR3 DNA follows: TGTGCCAGCAGTCGACTAGCGGGACAATACAATGAGCAGTTCTTC.

The chain joins TRBV27 to TRBJ1-1, with D maybe TRBD1 (5 bases). From germline, CDR1 is MNHEY and CDR2 SMNVEV (reference sequence). There are 15 residues in the CDR3. V lost 1 base and J 4 bases, leaving 13 bases between the germline ends. The CDR3 protein is CASSLYGAASTEAFF. DNA of the CDR3: TGTGCCAGCAGTTTATACGGGGCGGCCAGCACTGAAGCTTTCTTT.

The chain couples TRBV6-5 to TRBJ2-5; 10 nucleotides line up with TRBD2. CDR3 length: 15 amino acids. Germline assignment: CDR1 MNHEY and CDR2 SVGAGI. The V segment lost 4 bases and the J segment 7 bases; nucleotides outside the gene matches: 9. DNA of the CDR3: TGTGCCAGCAGTTCCCGGACTAGCGGCCCGGGGACCCAGTACTTC. Translating gives CASSSRTSGPGTQYF.

The chain combines TRBV5-6 with TRBJ2-3, with D perhaps given as TRBD1 or TRBD2 (5 bases each). Trimming left V 0 bases short and J 3 bases short, with 5 bases between. CDR3 size: 13 residues. Per the germline V gene, CDR1 is SGHDT and CDR2 is YYEEEE. Here the CDR3 reads CASSLGGTDTQYF. The CDR3, as DNA: TGTGCCAGCAGCTTGGGGGGGACAGATACGCAGTATTTT.

The rearrangement uses TRBV6-6 and TRBJ2-3, with D hard to call. The CDR3 contains 12 residues. Germline-derived CDR1 and CDR2 are MNHNY and SVGAGI (reference sequence). V was shortened by 9 bases and J by 1 base, with 8 bases between the two germline ends. For the CDR3, the DNA is TGTGCCAGTCAAGACGGCACAGATACGCAGTATTTT. Residues: CASQDGTDTQYF.

This CDR3 reads CASSLWGQGASGELFF. CDR3 coding DNA: TGTGCCAGCAGTTTGTGGGGACAGGGGGCCTCCGGGGAGCTGTTTTTT. V is TRBV28 and J is TRBJ2-2; 12 bases agree with TRBD1. CDR3 length: 16 amino acids. Looked up from germline, CDR1 is MDHEN and CDR2 is SYDVKM. Trimming took 3 bases from V and 6 from J; bases not matched to a gene: 5.

This clone was recorded once. This chain uses TRBV6-5 with TRBJ1-1, with D possibly TRBD1 on 6 matching bases. V lost 2 bases and J 1 base, leaving 8 bases between the germline ends. This CDR3 contains 14 residues. Germline CDR1 reads MNHEY; CDR2 reads SVGAGI. The CDR3 bases are TGTGCCAGCAGTTACGCGACAGGGAACACTGAAGCTTTCTTT. Encoded protein: CASSYATGNTEAFF.

The rearrangement joins TRBV19 to TRBJ1-1; D ambiguous. Between the trimmed V and J ends, which lost 3 bases and 3 bases, there was a span of 2 bases. The CDR3 contains 11 residues. Germline V gene lookup returns CDR1 LNHDA and CDR2 SQIVND (reference sequence). The CDR3 DNA follows: TGTGCCAGTAGTATGTACACTGAAGCTTTCTTT. Amino acid sequence: CASSMYTEAFF.

The DNA for the CDR3 is TGTGCCAGCAGTTTTTCCGCAGGACAGGGCTTCACCGGGGAGCTGTTTTTT. It translates to CASSFSAGQGFTGELFF. The rearrangement links TRBV28 to TRBJ2-2; 8 bases agree with TRBD1. V was pared by 3 bases and J by 4 bases, with 10 bases of the junction left unmatched. CDR1 is MDHEN and CDR2 is SYDVKM in the germline V gene. CDR3 length: 17 residues.

A word on this clone: The sample holds other DNA sequences that translate to the same CDR3. The chain employs TRBV28 and TRBJ1-5; D gene ambiguous. Trimming took off 2 bases at V and 2 bases at J, with 4 bases between the two ends. The CDR3 is 13 residues long. CDR1 is MDHEN and CDR2 is SYDVKM in the germline V gene. The CDR3 loop is CASSLLGNQPQHF. The CDR3 DNA is TGTGCCAGCAGTTTACTCGGCAATCAGCCCCAGCATTTT.

This clone was found a few times. The rearrangement joins TRBV19 to TRBJ2-2, with TRBD2 matching 13 bases. Trimming at V came to 1 base and at J to 7 bases, leaving 6 bases not matched to a gene. The CDR3 length is 17 residues. The V gene's germline CDR1 is LNHDA and CDR2 SQIVND (reference sequence). CDR3 protein: CASSIARLAGGDGELFF. In DNA, the CDR3 is TGTGCCAGTAGTATAGCCCGACTAGCGGGAGGAGACGGGGAGCTGTTTTTT.

The CDR3 sequence is CASRPYSISNYGYTF. The CDR3 region has the DNA TGTGCCAGCCGTCCCTACAGCATATCTAACTATGGCTACACCTTC. The V gene is TRBV28, the J gene TRBJ1-2; D not resolved. Germline CDR1 reads MDHEN; CDR2 reads SYDVKM. The CDR3 length is 15 residues. V shed 8 bases and J shed 0 bases, with 16 bases lying between them.

V gene TRBV30 combines with J gene TRBJ1-1; D is uncertain. Germline V lookup: CDR1 GTSNPN, CDR2 SVGIG (reference sequence). V shed 2 bases and J shed 4 bases, with 11 bases lying between them. This CDR3 region has 13 residues. The CDR3 sequence is CAWSTFLGTEAFF. CDR3 coding DNA: TGTGCCTGGAGTACGTTCCTCGGCACTGAAGCTTTCTTT.

The V gene is TRBV29-1, the J gene TRBJ2-6; D ambiguous. CDR1 SQVTM and CDR2 ANQGSEA come from the germline V gene. The CDR3 loop spans 11 amino acids. Trimming took off 5 bases at V and 12 bases at J, with 11 bases between the two ends. The CDR3, as DNA: TGCAGCGTTAAGCTTTCCGGCGTCCTGACTTTC. It codes for CSVKLSGVLTF.

This clone has a handful of counts. The gene calls are TRBV4-3 and TRBJ1-1, with D possibly being TRBD1 (6 bases). The CDR3 totals 16 residues. Germline lookup yields CDR1 LGHNA and CDR2 YSLEER. Trimming pared 1 base from V and 1 base from J, leaving 13 bases between. In DNA, the CDR3 is TGCGCCAGCAGCCAAGTTATTGGGGGCGCGAACACTGAAGCTTTCTTT. This sequence encodes CASSQVIGGANTEAFF.

This clone has a handful of counts. This rearrangement joins TRBV14 to TRBJ1-2, with 10 bases that match TRBD1. V lost 4 bases, J lost 6 bases, and 8 bases stayed unmatched. Germline CDR1 reads SGHDN; CDR2 reads FVKESK. The CDR3 is 15 residues long. CDR3 region: CASSRLPGTGDGYTF. The CDR3 bases are TGTGCCAGCAGCCGTCTTCCCGGGACAGGGGATGGCTACACCTTC. The full variable domain, rest sourced from reference TRBV14 and TRBJ1-2, is EAGVTQFPSHSVIEKGQTVTLRCDPISGHDNLYWYRRVMGKEIKFLLHFVKESKQDESGMPNNRFLAERTGGTYSTLKVQPAELEDSGVYFCASSRLPGTGDGYTFGSGTRLTVV.

A few counts support this clone. The chain couples TRBV28 to TRBJ2-5; D is unresolved. The CDR3 is 11 amino acids. V dropped 3 bases and J dropped 8 bases, with 7 bases sitting between them. The germline CDR1 and CDR2 sequences are MDHEN and SYDVKM. The CDR3: CASSFVDTQYF. Written as DNA, the CDR3 is TGTGCCAGCAGTTTTGTCGATACCCAGTACTTC.

This rearrangement joins TRBV5-1 to TRBJ2-5, with 7 positions matching TRBD1. The V gene's germline CDR1 is SGHRS and CDR2 YFSETQ. The junction had 9 bases not matched to a gene; V was cut back by 0 bases and J by 1 base. There are 17 residues in the CDR3. The CDR3 sequence: CASSLGSGQTLQETQYF. The CDR3 DNA is TGCGCCAGCAGCTTGGGGTCGGGACAGACACTCCAAGAGACCCAGTACTTC. The full variable domain, its missing parts supplied by reference TRBV5-1 and TRBJ2-5, is KAGVTQTPRYLIKTRGQQVTLSCSPISGHRSVSWYQQTPGQGLQFLFEYFSETQRNKGNFPGRFSGRQFSNSRSEMNVSTLELGDSALYLCASSLGSGQTLQETQYFGPGTRLLVL.

Notes on this clone: The identical CDR3 is also encoded by other nucleotide sequences in the sample. The V gene is TRBV5-4, the J gene TRBJ1-5; possibly TRBD1 for D (6 bases). The length of the CDR3 is 15 residues. Germline values: CDR1 SGHNT, CDR2 YYREEE (reference sequence). Trimming removed 0 bases at V and 4 bases at J, with 11 bases between. The CDR3 DNA reads as TGTGCCAGCAGCTTGGGAGGGGGGGAGAATCAGCCCCAGCATTTT. This gives the protein CASSLGGGENQPQHF. The full variable domain, its missing parts supplied by reference TRBV5-4 and TRBJ1-5, is ETGVTQSPTHLIKTRGQQVTLRCSSQSGHNTVSWYQQALGQGPQFIFQYYREEENGRGNFPPRFSGLQFPNYSSELNVNALELDDSALYLCASSLGGGENQPQHFGDGTRLSIL.

The chain combines TRBV4-2 with TRBJ2-3; D gene ambiguous. Germline V gives CDR1 LGHNA, CDR2 YNFKEQ. The CDR3 is 15 amino acids. The V gene lost 0 bases and the J gene lost 9 bases, with 16 bases spanning the gap. In DNA, the CDR3 is TGTGCCAGCAGCCAAGATGAGGTGGATTCCGAGACGCAGTATTTT. It translates to CASSQDEVDSETQYF.

This clone occurred a few times. V usage is TRBV30 and J usage is TRBJ1-2; D call uncertain. Germline loops: CDR1 GTSNPN, CDR2 SVGIG (reference sequence). There are 11 residues in the CDR3. V was shortened by 4 bases and J by 5 bases, with 8 bases between the two germline ends. In DNA form, the CDR3 reads TGTGCCTGGATGGTCGAATATGGCTACACCTTC. The encoded protein is CAWMVEYGYTF.